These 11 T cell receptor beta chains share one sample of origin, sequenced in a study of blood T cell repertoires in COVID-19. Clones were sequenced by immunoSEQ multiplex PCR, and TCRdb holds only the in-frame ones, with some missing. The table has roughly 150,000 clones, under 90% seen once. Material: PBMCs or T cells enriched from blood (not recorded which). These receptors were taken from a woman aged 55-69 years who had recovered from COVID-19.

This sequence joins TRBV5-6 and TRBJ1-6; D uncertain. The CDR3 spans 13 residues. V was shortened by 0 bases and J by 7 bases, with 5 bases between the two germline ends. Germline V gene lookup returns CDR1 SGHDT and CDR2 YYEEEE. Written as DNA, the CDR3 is TGTGCCAGCAGCTTGGACGGGAATTCACCCCTCCACTTT. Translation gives CASSLDGNSPLHF. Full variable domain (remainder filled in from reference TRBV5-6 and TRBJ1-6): DAGVTQSPTHLIKTRGQQVTLRCSPKSGHDTVSWYQQALGQGPQFIFQYYEEEERQRGNFPDRFSGHQFPNYSSELNVNALLLGDSALYLCASSLDGNSPLHFGNGTRLTVT.

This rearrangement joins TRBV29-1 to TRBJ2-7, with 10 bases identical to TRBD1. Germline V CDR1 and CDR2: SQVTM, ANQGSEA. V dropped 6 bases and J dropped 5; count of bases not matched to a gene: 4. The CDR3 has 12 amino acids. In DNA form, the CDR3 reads TGCAGCGTCGGGACAGGGGAGAACGAGCAGTACTTC. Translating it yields CSVGTGENEQYF.

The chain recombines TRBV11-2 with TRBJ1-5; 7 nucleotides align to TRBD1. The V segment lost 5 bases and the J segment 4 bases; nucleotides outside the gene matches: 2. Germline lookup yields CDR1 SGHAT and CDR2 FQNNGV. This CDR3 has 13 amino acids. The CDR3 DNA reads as TGTGCCAGCAGCCAACAGGGGAATCAGCCCCAGCATTTT. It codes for CASSQQGNQPQHF. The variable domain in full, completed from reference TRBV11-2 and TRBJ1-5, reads EAGVAQSPRYKIIEKRQSVAFWCNPISGHATLYWYQQILGQGPKLLIQFQNNGVVDDSQLPKDRFSAERLKGVDSTLKIQPAKLEDSAVYLCASSQQGNQPQHFGDGTRLSIL.

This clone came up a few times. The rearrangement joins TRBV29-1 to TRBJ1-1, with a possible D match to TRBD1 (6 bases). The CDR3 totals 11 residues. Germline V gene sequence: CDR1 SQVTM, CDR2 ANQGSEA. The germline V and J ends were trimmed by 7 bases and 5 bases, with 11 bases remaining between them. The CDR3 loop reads CSGRTETEAFF. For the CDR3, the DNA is TGCAGCGGCAGGACAGAGACTGAAGCTTTCTTT.

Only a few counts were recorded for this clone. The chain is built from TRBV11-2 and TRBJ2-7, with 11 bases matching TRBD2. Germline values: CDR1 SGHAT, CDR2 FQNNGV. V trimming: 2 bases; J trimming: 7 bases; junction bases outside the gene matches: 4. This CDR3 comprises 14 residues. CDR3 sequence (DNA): TGTGCCAGCAGCTTACAACTAGCGGGGGCGGAGCAGTACTTC. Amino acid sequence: CASSLQLAGAEQYF.

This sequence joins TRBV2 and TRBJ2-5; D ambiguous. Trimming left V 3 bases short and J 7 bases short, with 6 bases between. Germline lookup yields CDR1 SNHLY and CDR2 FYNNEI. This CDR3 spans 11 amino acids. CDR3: CASSERWTQYF. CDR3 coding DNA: TGTGCCAGCAGTGAGAGGTGGACCCAGTACTTC.

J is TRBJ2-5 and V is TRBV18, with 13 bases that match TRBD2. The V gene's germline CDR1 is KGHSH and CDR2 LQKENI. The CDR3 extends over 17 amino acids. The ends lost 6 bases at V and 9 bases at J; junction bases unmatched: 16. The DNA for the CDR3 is TGTGCCAGCTCGGCAGGACTAGCGGGGGCCTCAGAGGGAGCCCAGTACTTC. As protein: CASSAGLAGASEGAQYF.

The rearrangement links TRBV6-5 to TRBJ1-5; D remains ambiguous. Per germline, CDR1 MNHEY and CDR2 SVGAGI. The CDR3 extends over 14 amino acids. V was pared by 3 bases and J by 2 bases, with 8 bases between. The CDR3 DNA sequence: TGTGCCAGCAGTTATCAGGAAGGCAATCAGCCCCAGCATTTT. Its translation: CASSYQEGNQPQHF.

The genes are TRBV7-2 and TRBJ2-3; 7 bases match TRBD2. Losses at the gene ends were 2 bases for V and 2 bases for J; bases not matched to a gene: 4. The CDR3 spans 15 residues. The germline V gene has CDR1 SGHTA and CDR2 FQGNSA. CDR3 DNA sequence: TGTGCCAGCAGCTTAAAAAGCGGGGACACAGATACGCAGTATTTT. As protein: CASSLKSGDTDTQYF.

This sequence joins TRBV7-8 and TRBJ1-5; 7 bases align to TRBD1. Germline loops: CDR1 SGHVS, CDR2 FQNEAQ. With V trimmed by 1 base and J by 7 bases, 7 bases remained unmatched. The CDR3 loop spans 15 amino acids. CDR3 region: CASSLETGARQPQHF. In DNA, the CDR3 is TGTGCCAGCAGCTTAGAAACAGGGGCGAGGCAGCCCCAGCATTTT. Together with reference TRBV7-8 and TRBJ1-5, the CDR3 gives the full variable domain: GAGVSQSPRYKVAKRGQDVALRCDPISGHVSLFWYQQALGQGPEFLTYFQNEAQLDKSGLPSDRFFAERPEGSVSTLKIQRTQQEDSAVYLCASSLETGARQPQHFGDGTRLSIL.

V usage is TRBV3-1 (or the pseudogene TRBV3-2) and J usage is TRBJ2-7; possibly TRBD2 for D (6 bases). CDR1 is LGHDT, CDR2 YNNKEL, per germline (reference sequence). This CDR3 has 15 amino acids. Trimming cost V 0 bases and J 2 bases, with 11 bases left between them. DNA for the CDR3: TGTGCCAGCAGCCAAGATAGGGCGGGGCCCTACGAGCAGTACTTC. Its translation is CASSQDRAGPYEQYF.